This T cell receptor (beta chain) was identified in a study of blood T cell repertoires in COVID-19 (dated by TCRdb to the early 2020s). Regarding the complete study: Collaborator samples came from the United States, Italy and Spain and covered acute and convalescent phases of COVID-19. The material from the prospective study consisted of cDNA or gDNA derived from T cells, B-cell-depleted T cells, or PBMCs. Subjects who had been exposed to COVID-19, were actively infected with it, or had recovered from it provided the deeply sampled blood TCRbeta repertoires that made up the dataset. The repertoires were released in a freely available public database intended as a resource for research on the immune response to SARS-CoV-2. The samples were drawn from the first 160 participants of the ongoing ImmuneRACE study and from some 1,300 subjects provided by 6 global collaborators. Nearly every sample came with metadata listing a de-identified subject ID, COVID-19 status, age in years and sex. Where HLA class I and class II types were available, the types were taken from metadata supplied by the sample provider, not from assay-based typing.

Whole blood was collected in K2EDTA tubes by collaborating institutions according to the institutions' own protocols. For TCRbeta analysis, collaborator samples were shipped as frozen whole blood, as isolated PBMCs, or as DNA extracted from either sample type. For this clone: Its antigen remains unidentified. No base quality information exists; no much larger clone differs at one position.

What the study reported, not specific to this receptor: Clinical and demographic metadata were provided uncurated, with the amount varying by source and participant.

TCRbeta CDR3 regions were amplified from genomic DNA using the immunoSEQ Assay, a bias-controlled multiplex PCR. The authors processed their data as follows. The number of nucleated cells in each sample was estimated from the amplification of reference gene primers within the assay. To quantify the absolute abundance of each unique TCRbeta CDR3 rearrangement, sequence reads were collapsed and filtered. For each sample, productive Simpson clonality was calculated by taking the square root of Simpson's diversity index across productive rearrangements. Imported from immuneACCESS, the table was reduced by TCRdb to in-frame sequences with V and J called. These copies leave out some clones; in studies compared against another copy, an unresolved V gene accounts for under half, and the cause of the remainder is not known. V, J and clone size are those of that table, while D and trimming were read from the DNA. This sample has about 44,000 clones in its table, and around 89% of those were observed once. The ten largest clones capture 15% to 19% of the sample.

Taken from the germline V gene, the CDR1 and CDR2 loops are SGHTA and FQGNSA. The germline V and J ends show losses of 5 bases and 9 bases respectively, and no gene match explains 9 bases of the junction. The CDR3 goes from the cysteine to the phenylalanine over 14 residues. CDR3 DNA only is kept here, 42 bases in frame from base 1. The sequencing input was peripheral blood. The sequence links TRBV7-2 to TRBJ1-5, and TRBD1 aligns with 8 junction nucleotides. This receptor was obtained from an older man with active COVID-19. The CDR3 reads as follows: CASSPGQGRVPQHF. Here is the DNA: TGTGCCAGCAGCCCAGGACAGGGAAGAGTGCCCCAGCATTTT.